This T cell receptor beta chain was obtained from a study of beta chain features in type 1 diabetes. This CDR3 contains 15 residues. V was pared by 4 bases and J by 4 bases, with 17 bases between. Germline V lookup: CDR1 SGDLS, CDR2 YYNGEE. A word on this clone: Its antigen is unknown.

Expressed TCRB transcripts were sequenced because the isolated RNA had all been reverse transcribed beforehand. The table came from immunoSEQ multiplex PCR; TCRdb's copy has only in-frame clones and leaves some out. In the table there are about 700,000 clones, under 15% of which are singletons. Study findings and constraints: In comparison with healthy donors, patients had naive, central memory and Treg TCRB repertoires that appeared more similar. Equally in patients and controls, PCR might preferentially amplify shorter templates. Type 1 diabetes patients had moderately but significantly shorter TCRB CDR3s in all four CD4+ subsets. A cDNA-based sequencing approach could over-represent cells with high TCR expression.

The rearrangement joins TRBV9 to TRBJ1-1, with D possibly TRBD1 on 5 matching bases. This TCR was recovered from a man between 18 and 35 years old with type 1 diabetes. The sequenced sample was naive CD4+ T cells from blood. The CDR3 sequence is CASSRAQAVGTEAFF. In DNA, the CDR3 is TGTGCCAGCAGCAGGGCACAGGCCGTGGGCACTGAAGCTTTCTTT.